This TCR beta chain was sequenced during a study of CD4 T cells in relation to SARS-CoV-2 and coronaviruses. As to this clone: The same CDR3 can be traced to other DNA sequences in this sample.

V lost 5 bases and J lost 4; bases outside the gene matches: 9. Germline V gives CDR1 SEHNR, CDR2 FQNEAQ (reference sequence). The CDR3 has 15 residues. Profiling relied on immunoSEQ multiplex PCR, and the TCRdb table lists in-frame clones only, not all of them. The sample yields about 64,000 clones, over 90% seen once. The unexposed donors gave CD4+ T cells in about 2011-2018, prior to COVID-19. The chain has TRBV7-9 and TRBJ2-3; TRBD2 aligns across 7 bases. The sequenced material came from naive CD4+ T cells from PBMCs. The subset denotes: naive CD4+ T cells isolated by negative enrichment. The clonotype was recovered from a human donor in good health. CDR3 amino acids: CASSRRAGVADTQYF. The CDR3 bases are TGTGCCAGCAGCCGCCGTGCGGGAGTGGCAGATACGCAGTATTTT.